The 16 T cell receptor beta chains listed next were all sequenced from one sample in a study of blood T cells in healthy people across ages. Using a J-beta primer mix together with a sample-barcoded 5' primer, a second PCR was run for about 6 to 12 cycles. TCRdb reprocessed the 5' RACE reads with MiXCR, giving one entry per CDR3 protein. The table records 1.5 million to 2 million distinct CDR3 sequences, 28% of them present only once. Material for sequencing was blood. Receptors were obtained from a woman aged 25 to 39 in good health.

This chain links TRBV12-3 or TRBV12-4 with TRBJ1-3, with 7 bases identical to TRBD1. With V trimmed by 6 bases and J by 4 bases, 6 bases remained unmatched. The length of the CDR3 is 14 residues. The chain's CDR3 is CASRFGQDGNTIYF. The CDR3 nucleotides read TGTGCCAGCAGATTCGGACAGGACGGAAACACCATATATTTT.

CDR3 loop: CACRSGGPERLTFF. CDR3 DNA: TGTGCCTGCCGGTCAGGGGGCCCGGAAAGATTAACTTTCTTT. The J gene is TRBJ1-1, the V gene TRBV30, with 8 bases identical to TRBD1. CDR3 length equals 14 residues. The junction had 18 bases not matched to a gene; V was cut back by 6 bases and J by 12 bases. Looked up from germline, CDR1 is GTSNPN and CDR2 is SVGIG (reference sequence).

There are a few counts of this clonotype. The chain recombines TRBV5-1 with TRBJ2-6; a possible D gene is TRBD1 (5 bases). The CDR3 consists of 16 residues. Deletions cut 4 bases from V and 0 bases from J, with 11 bases between. Germline CDR1 and CDR2: SGHRS and YFSETQ. CDR3 residues: CASSAPGLSGANVLTF. The CDR3 nucleotides read TGCGCCAGCAGCGCCCCAGGGCTCTCTGGGGCCAACGTCCTGACTTTC.

Comments on this clonotype: A read error may be the cause here, since a much bigger clone is one base away. The genes are TRBV20-1 and TRBJ1-2; no firm D call. CDR1 and CDR2 from the germline V gene are DFQATT and SNEGSKA (reference sequence). CDR3 length: 12 residues. The CDR3 here is CRARGQLYGYTF. CDR3 sequence (DNA): TGCAGGGCTAGAGGGCAGTTATATGGCTACACCTTC.

V is TRBV4-2 and J is TRBJ2-3; no definite D call. Germline V gene sequence: CDR1 LGHNA, CDR2 YNFKEQ. Trimming removed 4 bases at V and 0 bases at J, with 11 bases between. The CDR3 sequence is 15 residues long. CDR3 nucleotide sequence: TGTGCCAGCAGCCCGGATGGGCGGAGCACAGATACGCAGTATTTT. It specifies CASSPDGRSTDTQYF.

The sample holds a few counts of this clonotype. The genes are TRBV20-1 and TRBJ1-6; maybe TRBD1 (5 bases). The CDR3 runs to 13 residues. The germline V gene encodes CDR1 DFQATT and CDR2 SNEGSKA (reference sequence). The V end lost 5 bases, the J end lost 7 bases, and 12 bases lay between the germline ends. CDR3 amino acids: CSARYEGNSPLHF. The CDR3, as DNA: TGCAGTGCTCGCTACGAGGGGAATTCACCCCTCCACTTT.

This clonotype was seen more than once but under ten times. The rearrangement uses TRBV20-1 and TRBJ1-2; no reliable D call. The germline CDR1 and CDR2 sequences are DFQATT and SNEGSKA (reference sequence). V was cut by 0 bases and J by 9 bases, with 11 bases left in between. This CDR3 has 12 amino acids. CDR3 loop: CSARDSGRSYTF. DNA for the CDR3: TGCAGTGCTAGAGATTCCGGACGAAGCTACACCTTC.

This clonotype appeared a few times. The rearrangement uses TRBV28 and TRBJ2-7; D unresolved. V was shortened by 6 bases and J by 3 bases, with 12 bases between the two germline ends. CDR3 size: 13 residues. Looked up from germline, CDR1 is MDHEN and CDR2 is SYDVKM. DNA for the CDR3: TGTGCCAGCAGCCCATCTACGAACTACGAGCAGTACTTC. It translates to CASSPSTNYEQYF.

This clonotype was seen a handful of times. A junction end diverges from the germline sequence, so it may reflect a read error. The V gene is TRBV7-9, the J gene TRBJ2-7; TRBD1 is a possible D gene (6 bases). The CDR3 spans 13 residues. The germline gives CDR1 SEHNR, CDR2 FQNEAQ (reference sequence). The CDR3 DNA sequence: TGTGCCAGCAGCCGGACAGCATCCTACGGGCAGTACTTC. Its protein product is CASSRTASYGQYF.

This clonotype was counted a few times. This sequence joins TRBV27 and TRBJ1-6; TRBD1 matches at 8 bases. V lost 11 bases and J lost 9; bases outside the gene matches: 12. This CDR3 spans 14 amino acids. CDR1 and CDR2 (germline): MNHEY, SMNVEV (reference sequence). The CDR3 is CACTKDRGISPLHF. The CDR3 DNA reads as TGTGCCTGCACCAAAGACAGGGGAATTTCACCCCTCCACTTT.

This clonotype appeared a few times. The chain employs TRBV10-3 and TRBJ1-1, with D unclear. The V and J ends lost 7 bases and 1 base respectively, with 10 bases between them. There are 13 residues in the CDR3. Germline CDR1 ENHRY, CDR2 SYGVKD. The CDR3 sequence: CAINREGNTEAFF. CDR3 nucleotide sequence: TGTGCCATCAACCGGGAGGGGAACACTGAAGCTTTCTTT.

This clonotype appeared a few times. This chain uses TRBV6-2 or TRBV6-3 with TRBJ2-1; D possibly corresponds to TRBD2 (5 bases). Trimming stripped 6 bases from V and 3 bases from J, with 12 bases between. CDR1 is MNHEY and CDR2 is SVGEGT in the germline V gene. This CDR3 is 14 amino acids long. This chain's CDR3 is CASSPESGYNEQFF. In nucleotides, the CDR3 is TGTGCCAGCAGCCCGGAGAGCGGCTACAATGAGCAGTTCTTC.

This clonotype was seen many times. This chain joins TRBV29-1 and TRBJ2-7; D not resolved. Trimming removed 7 bases at V and 5 bases at J, with 18 bases between. The germline V gene encodes CDR1 SQVTM and CDR2 ANQGSEA. The CDR3 has 13 amino acids. CDR3 in amino acids: CSALENGQHEQYF. CDR3 bases: TGCAGCGCTTTGGAGAACGGGCAGCACGAGCAGTACTTC.

The chain combines TRBV12-3 or TRBV12-4 with TRBJ1-3, with 7 positions matching TRBD1. After removal of 6 bases from V and 0 bases from J, the junction contained 8 bases not matched to a gene. This CDR3 has 16 residues. CDR3 coding DNA: TGTGCCAGCAGGGCAACGGGACAGCGCTCTGGAAACACCATATATTTT. Encoded protein: CASRATGQRSGNTIYF.

This clonotype was observed once. This may be a read error, as it is one base from a much larger clone. This chain links TRBV5-1 with TRBJ2-7; no clear D gene. The CDR3 extends over 13 amino acids. With 8 bases removed from V and 0 bases from J, the gap between germline ends came to 12 bases. Germline CDR1 SGHRS, CDR2 YFSETQ. The CDR3 is CARSVATSYEQYF. CDR3 nucleotides: TGCGCCAGGAGCGTAGCCACCTCCTACGAGCAGTACTTC.

The genes are TRBV2 and TRBJ2-2; weak D call: TRBD1 (5 bases). The CDR3 sequence is 16 residues long. V was clipped by 2 bases and J by 0 bases, with 10 bases between them. Germline assignment: CDR1 SNHLY and CDR2 FYNNEI. As DNA, the CDR3 is TGTGCCAGCAGTGAACAGGGCCCCGCGAACACCGGGGAGCTGTTTTTT. Translation: CASSEQGPANTGELFF.